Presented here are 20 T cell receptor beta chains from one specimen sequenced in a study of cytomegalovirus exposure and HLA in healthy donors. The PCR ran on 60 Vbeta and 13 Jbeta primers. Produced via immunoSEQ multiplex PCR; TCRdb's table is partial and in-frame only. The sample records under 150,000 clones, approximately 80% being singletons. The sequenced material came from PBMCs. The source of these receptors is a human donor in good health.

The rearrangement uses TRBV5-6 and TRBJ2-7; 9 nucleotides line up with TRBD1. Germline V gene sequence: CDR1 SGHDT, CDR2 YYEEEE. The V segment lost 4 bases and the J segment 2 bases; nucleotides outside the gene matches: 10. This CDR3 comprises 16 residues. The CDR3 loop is CASSPGTGRRAYEQYF. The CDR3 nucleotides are TGTGCCAGCAGCCCCGGGACAGGGAGAAGGGCCTACGAGCAGTACTTC. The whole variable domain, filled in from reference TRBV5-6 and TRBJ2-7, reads DAGVTQSPTHLIKTRGQQVTLRCSPKSGHDTVSWYQQALGQGPQFIFQYYEEEERQRGNFPDRFSGHQFPNYSSELNVNALLLGDSALYLCASSPGTGRRAYEQYFGPGTRLTVT.

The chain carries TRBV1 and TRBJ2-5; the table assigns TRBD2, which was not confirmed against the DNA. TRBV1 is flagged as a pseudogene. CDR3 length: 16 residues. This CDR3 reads CTSSQGLAGAQETQYF. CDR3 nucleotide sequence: TGCACCAGCAGCCAGGGACTAGCGGGGGCCCAAGAGACCCAGTACTTC.

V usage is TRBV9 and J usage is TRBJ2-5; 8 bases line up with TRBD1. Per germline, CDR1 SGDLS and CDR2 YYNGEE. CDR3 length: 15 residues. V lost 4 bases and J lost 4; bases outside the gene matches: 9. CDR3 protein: CASSPTGAEGETQYF. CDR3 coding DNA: TGTGCCAGCAGCCCGACAGGGGCGGAGGGAGAGACCCAGTACTTC. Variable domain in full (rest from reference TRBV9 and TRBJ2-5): DSGVTQTPKHLITATGQRVTLRCSPRSGDLSVYWYQQSLDQGLQFLIQYYNGEERAKGNILERFSAQQFPDLHSELNLSSLELGDSALYFCASSPTGAEGETQYFGPGTRLLVL.

CDR3 protein: CASSLATGGAYEQYF. The CDR3 DNA follows: TGCGCCAGCAGCTTGGCGACAGGGGGCGCGTACGAGCAGTACTTC. The chain links TRBV5-1 to TRBJ2-7, with 10 bases fitting TRBD1. Germline V lookup: CDR1 SGHRS, CDR2 YFSETQ. The CDR3 consists of 15 residues. Trimming cost V 0 bases and J 4 bases; bases outside gene matches: 4.

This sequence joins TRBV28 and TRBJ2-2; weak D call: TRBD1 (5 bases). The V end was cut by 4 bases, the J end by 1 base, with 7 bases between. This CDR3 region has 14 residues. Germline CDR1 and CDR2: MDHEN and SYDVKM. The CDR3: CASSWTQNTGELFF. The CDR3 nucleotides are TGTGCCAGCAGTTGGACACAGAACACCGGGGAGCTGTTTTTT.

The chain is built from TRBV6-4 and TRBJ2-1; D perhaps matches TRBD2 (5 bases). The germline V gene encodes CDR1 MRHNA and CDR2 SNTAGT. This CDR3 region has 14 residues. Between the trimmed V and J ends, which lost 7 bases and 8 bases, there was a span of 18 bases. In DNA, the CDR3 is TGTGCCAGCAAGGCGGAGCATAGCGTCTATGAGCAGTTCTTC. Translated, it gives CASKAEHSVYEQFF.

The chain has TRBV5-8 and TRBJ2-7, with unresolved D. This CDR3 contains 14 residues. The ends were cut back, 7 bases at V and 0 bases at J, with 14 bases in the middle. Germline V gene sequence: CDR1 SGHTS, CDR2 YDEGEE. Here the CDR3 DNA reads TGTGCCAGCCCCCAACAGACCGACTCCTACGAGCAGTACTTC. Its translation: CASPQQTDSYEQYF.

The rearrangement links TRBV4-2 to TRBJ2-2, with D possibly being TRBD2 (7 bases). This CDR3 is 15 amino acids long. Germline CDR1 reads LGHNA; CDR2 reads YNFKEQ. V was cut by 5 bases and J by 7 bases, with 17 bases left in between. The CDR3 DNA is TGTGCCAGCAGCAAAACCCGGGGGGCGGACGGGGAGCTGTTTTTT. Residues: CASSKTRGADGELFF.

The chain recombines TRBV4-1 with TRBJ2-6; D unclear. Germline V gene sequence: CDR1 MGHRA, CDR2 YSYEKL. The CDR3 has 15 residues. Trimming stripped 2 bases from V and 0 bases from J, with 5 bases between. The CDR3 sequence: CASSQSLSGANVLTF. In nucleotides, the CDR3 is TGCGCCAGCAGCCAATCCCTCTCTGGGGCCAACGTCCTGACTTTC.

CDR3 coding DNA: TGTGCCAGCAGCTACGTGGGACTAGCGGGGGAGATTCCCGGGGAGCTGTTTTTT. Its protein is CASSYVGLAGEIPGELFF. V and J are TRBV7-9 and TRBJ2-2, with TRBD2 matching 14 bases. This CDR3 contains 18 residues. Germline loops: CDR1 SEHNR, CDR2 FQNEAQ (reference sequence). With V trimmed by 4 bases and J by 6 bases, 10 bases remained unmatched.

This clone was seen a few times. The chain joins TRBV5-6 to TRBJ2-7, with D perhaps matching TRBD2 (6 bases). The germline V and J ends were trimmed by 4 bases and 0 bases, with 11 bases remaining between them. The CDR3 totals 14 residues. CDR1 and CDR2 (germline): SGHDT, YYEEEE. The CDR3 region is CASSIGGSSYEQYF. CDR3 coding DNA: TGTGCCAGCAGCATTGGGGGGAGCTCCTACGAGCAGTACTTC.

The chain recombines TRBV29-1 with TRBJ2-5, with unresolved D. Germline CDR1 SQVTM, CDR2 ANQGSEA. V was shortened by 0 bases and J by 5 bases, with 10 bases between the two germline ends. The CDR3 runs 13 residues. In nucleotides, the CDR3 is TGCAGCGTTGAAGAAAGCCCCCGGGAGACCCAGTACTTC. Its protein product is CSVEESPRETQYF. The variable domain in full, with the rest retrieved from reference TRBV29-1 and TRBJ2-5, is SAVISQKPSRDICQRGTSLTIQCQVDSQVTMMFWYRQQPGQSLTLIATANQGSEATYESGFVIDKFPISRPNLTFSTLTVSNMSPEDSSIYLCSVEESPRETQYFGPGTRLLVL.

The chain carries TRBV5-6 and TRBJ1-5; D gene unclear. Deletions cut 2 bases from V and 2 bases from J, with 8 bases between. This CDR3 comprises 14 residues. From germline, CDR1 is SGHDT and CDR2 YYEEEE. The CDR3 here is CASSFYIGNQPQHF. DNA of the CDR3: TGTGCCAGCAGCTTTTATATTGGCAATCAGCCCCAGCATTTT.

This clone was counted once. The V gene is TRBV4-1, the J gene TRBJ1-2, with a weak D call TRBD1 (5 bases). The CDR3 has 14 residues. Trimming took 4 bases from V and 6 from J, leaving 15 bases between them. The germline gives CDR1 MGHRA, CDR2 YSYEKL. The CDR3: CASSRDFGGDGYTF. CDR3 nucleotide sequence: TGCGCCAGCAGCCGGGATTTCGGGGGTGATGGCTACACCTTC.

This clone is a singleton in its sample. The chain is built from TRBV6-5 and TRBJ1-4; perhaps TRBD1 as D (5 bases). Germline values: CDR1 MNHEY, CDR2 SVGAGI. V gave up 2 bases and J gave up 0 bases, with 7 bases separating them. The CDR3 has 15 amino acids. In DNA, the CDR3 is TGTGCCAGCAGTTACGGGGGGACAACTAATGAAAAACTGTTTTTT. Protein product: CASSYGGTTNEKLFF.

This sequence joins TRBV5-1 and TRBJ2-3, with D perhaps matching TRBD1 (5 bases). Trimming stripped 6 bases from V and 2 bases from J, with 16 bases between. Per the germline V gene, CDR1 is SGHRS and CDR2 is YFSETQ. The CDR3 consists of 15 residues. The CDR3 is CASIPLQGSTDTQYF. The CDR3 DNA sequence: TGCGCCAGCATACCCCTCCAGGGTTCCACAGATACGCAGTATTTT.

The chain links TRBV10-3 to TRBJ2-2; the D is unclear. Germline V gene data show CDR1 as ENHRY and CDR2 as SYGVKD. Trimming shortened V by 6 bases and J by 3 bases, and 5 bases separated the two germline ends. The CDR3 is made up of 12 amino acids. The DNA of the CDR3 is TGTGCCATCAGCCAGTACACCGGGGAGCTGTTTTTT. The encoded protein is CAISQYTGELFF.

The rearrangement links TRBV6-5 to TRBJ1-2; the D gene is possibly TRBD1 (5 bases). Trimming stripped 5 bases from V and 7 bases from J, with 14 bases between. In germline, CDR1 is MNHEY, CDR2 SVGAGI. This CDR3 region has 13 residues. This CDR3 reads CASSRGGAGGYTF. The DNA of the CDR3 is TGTGCCAGCAGTAGAGGAGGGGCTGGTGGCTACACCTTC.

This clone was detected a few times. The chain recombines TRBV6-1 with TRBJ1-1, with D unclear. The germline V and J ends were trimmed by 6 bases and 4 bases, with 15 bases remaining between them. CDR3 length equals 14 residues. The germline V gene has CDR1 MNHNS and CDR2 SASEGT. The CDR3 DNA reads TGTGCCAGCAGAGTGGCGGGCGACCGCACTGAAGCTTTCTTT. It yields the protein CASRVAGDRTEAFF.

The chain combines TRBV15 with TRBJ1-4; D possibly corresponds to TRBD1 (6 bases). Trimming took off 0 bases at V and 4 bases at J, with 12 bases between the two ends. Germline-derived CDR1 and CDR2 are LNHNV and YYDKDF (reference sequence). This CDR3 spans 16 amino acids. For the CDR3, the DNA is TGTGCCACCAGCAGAGATCCAGGGGTTGGTAATGAAAAACTGTTTTTT. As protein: CATSRDPGVGNEKLFF.